This TCR beta chain was profiled in a study of cytomegalovirus exposure and HLA in healthy donors. Points from the study as a whole: Presence/absence analyses rested on an assumption that sequencing depth was roughly uniform across donors. Researchers reported in a later analysis that a missense DCLRE1C variant was tied to TCR beta V- and J-gene trimming. Accurate prediction of HLA-A and HLA-B alleles (for most subjects) was reportedly achieved from TCR beta sequences. Earlier results showed most TCR beta V segments being productive about 90% or about 30% of the time.

As regards this clone: No antigen is known for it.

PCR primers comprised 60 Vbeta and 13 Jbeta primers. Sequencing used immunoSEQ multiplex PCR; TCRdb keeps in-frame clones, though not all of them. This sample has some 130,000 clones, with about 80% found just once. Germline CDR1 reads LNHDA; CDR2 reads SQIVND (reference sequence). The CDR3 consists of 15 residues. V was pared by 3 bases and J by 5 bases, with 14 bases between. What was sequenced was PBMCs. V usage is TRBV19 and J usage is TRBJ2-1; D not resolved. The clonotype comes from a young man in good health and CMV-seronegative. The CDR3 DNA sequence: TGTGCCAGTAGTATGAATCTGGCTGAAAACAATGAGCAGTTCTTC. Translating it yields CASSMNLAENNEQFF.